This entry is about one T cell receptor beta chain. Its antigen is currently unknown. Each subset's genomic DNA was shared equally among a number of immunoSEQ plates. Using immunoSEQ multiplex PCR, the repertoire was profiled, and TCRdb retains in-frame clones only, with some absent. The top ten clones hold roughly 1.4% of a sample with about 1 million clones, about 75% of them seen once. The donor population consisted of healthy HIV-negative adults with no recent acute infections or vaccinations. This sample is part of a study of shared clonotypes between healthy human individuals. Findings and caveats of the study: Clonotypes shared by all four sorted-subset donors had higher generation probabilities than non-shared clonotypes.

Sequencing was carried out using memory CD4+ T cells sorted from blood. As to subset: CD45RA-negative fraction. This TCR was recovered from a man between 18 and 29 years old in good health.

The CDR3 reads CASSLLQGGFGYTF. The CDR3 region has the DNA TGCGCCAGCAGCTTGTTGCAGGGGGGTTTCGGCTACACCTTC. J is TRBJ1-2 and V is TRBV5-1, with TRBD1 identical over 7 bases. CDR1 and CDR2 (germline): SGHRS, YFSETQ. The V gene end was trimmed by 1 base and the J gene end by 8 bases; junction bases not matched to a gene: 8. This CDR3 spans 14 amino acids. Supplemented by reference TRBV5-1 and TRBJ1-2, the full variable domain reads KAGVTQTPRYLIKTRGQQVTLSCSPISGHRSVSWYQQTPGQGLQFLFEYFSETQRNKGNFPGRFSGRQFSNSRSEMNVSTLELGDSALYLCASSLLQGGFGYTFGSGTRLTVV.